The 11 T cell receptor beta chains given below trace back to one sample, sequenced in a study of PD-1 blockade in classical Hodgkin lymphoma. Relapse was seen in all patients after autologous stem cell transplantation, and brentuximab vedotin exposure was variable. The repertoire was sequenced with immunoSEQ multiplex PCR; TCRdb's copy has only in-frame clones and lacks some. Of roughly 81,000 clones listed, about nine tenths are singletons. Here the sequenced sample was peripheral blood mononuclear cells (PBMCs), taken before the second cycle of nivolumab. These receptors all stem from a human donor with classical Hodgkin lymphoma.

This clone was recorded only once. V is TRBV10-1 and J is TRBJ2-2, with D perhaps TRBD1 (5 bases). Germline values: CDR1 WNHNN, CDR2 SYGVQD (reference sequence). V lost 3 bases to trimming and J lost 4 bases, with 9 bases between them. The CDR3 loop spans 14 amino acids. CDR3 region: CASSDRVGTGELFF. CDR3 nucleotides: TGCGCCAGCAGTGACAGGGTGGGCACCGGGGAGCTGTTTTTT.

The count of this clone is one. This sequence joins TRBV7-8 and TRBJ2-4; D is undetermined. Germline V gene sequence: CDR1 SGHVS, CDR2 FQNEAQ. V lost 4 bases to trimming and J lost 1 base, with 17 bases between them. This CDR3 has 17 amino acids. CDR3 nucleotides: TGTGCCAGCAGCTCCCCCCGAGCGCCGCTCGCCAAAAACATTCAGTACTTC. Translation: CASSSPRAPLAKNIQYF. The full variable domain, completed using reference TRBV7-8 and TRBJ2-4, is GAGVSQSPRYKVAKRGQDVALRCDPISGHVSLFWYQQALGQGPEFLTYFQNEAQLDKSGLPSDRFFAERPEGSVSTLKIQRTQQEDSAVYLCASSSPRAPLAKNIQYFGAGTRLSVL.

The CDR3 DNA reads as TGTGCCTGGAGTCTTACAGGGAGTCATGGCTACACCTTC. Its translation: CAWSLTGSHGYTF. This chain links TRBV30 with TRBJ1-2; D might be TRBD1 (6 bases). V lost 2 bases to trimming and J lost 6 bases, with 13 bases between them. CDR3 length: 13 residues. Germline V CDR1 and CDR2: GTSNPN, SVGIG (reference sequence).

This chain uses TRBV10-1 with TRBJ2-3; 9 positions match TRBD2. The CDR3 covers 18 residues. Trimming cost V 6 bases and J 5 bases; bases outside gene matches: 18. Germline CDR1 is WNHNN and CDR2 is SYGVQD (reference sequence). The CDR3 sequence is CASSPARGQAGGGDTQYF. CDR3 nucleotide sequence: TGCGCCAGCAGCCCTGCCCGAGGACAGGCGGGAGGGGGAGATACGCAGTATTTT.

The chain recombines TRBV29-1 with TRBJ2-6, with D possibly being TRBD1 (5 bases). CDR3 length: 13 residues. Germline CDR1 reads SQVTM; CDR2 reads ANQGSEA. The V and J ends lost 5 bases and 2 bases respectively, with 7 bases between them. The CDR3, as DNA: TGCAGCGTTTACAGGCCTGGGGCCAACGTCCTGACTTTC. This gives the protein CSVYRPGANVLTF.

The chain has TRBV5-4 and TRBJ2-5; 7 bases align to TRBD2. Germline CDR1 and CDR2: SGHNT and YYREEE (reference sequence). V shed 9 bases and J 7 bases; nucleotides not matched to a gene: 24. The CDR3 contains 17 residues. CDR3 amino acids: CATYPAELASARVTQYF. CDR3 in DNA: TGTGCCACCTACCCCGCGGAACTAGCGTCAGCCCGGGTGACCCAGTACTTC.

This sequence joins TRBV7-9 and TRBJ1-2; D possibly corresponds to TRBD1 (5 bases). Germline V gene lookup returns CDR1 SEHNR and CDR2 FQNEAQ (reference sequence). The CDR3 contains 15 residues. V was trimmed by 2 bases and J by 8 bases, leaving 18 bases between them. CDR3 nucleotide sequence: TGTGCCAGCAGCTTACCCAGTGGGGGACCAGGGGGCTACACCTTC. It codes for CASSLPSGGPGGYTF.

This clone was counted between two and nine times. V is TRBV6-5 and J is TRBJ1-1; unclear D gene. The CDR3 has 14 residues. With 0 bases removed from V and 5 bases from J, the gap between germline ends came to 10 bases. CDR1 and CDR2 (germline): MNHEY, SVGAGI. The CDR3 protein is CASSYSGGWTEAFF. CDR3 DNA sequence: TGTGCCAGCAGTTACTCAGGCGGATGGACTGAAGCTTTCTTT.

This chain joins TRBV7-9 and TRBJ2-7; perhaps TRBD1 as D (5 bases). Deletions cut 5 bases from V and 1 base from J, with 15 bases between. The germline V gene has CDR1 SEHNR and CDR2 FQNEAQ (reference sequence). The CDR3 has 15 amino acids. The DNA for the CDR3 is TGTGCCAGCAGCCCACCACTGACAGATTCCTACGAGCAGTACTTC. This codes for CASSPPLTDSYEQYF.

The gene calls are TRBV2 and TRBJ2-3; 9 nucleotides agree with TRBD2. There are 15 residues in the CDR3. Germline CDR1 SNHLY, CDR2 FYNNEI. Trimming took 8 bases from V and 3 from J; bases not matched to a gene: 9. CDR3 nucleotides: TGTGCCAGCGAGGGCGGGAGGGCCGTGACAGATACGCAGTATTTT. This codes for CASEGGRAVTDTQYF. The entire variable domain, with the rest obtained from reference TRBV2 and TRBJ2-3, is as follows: EPEVTQTPSHQVTQMGQEVILRCVPISNHLYFYWYRQILGQKVEFLVSFYNNEISEKSEIFDDQFSVERPDGSNFTLKIRSTKLEDSAMYFCASEGGRAVTDTQYFGPGTRLTVL.

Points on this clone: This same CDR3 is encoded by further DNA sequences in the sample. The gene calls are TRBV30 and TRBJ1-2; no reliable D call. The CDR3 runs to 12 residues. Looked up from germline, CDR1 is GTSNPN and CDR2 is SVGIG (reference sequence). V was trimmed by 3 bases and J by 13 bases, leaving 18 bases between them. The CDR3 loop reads CAWSPLGGRCTF. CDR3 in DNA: TGTGCCTGGAGCCCTTTAGGAGGCCGTTGCACCTTC.